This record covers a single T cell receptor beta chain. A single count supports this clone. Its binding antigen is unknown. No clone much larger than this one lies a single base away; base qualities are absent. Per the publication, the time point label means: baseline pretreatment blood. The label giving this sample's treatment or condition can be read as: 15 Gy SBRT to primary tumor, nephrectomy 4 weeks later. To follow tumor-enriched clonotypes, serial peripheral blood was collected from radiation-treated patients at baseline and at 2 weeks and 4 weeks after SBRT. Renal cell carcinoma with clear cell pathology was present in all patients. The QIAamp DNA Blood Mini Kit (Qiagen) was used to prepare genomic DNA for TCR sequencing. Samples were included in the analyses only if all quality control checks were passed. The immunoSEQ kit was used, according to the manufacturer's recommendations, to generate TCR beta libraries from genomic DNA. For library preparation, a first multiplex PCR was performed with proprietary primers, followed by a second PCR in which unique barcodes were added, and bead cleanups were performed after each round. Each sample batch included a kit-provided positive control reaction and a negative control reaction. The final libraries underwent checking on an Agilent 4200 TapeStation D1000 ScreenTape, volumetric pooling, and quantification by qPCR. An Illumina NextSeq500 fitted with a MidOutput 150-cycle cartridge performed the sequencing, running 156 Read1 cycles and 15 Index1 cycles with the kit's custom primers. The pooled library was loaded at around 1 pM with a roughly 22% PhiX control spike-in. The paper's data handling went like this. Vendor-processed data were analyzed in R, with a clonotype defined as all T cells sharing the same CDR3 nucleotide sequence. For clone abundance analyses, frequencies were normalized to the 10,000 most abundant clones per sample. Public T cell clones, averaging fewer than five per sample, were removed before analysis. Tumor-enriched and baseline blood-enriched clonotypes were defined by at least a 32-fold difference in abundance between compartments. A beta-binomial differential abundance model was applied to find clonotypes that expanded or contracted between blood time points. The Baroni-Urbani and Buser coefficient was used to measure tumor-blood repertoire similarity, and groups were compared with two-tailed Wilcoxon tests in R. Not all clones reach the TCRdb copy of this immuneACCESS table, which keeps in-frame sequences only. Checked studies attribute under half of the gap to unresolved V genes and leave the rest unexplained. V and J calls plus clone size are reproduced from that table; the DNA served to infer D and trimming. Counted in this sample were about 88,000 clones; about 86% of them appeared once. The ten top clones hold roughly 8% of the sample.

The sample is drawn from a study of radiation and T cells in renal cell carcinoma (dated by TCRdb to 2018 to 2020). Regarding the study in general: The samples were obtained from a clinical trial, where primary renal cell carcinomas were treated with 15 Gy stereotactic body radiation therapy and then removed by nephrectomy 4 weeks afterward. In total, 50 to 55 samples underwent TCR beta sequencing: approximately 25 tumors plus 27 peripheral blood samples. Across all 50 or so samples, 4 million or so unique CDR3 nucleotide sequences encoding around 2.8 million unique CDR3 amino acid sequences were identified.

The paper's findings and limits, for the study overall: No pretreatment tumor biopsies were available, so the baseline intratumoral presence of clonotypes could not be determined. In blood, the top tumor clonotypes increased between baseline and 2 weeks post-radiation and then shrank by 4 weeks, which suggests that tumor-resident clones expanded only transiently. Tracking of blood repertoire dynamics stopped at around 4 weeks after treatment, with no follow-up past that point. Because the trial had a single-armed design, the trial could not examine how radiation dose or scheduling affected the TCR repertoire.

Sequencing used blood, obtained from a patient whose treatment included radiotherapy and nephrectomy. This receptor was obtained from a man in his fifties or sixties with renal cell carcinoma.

The DNA sequence is TGTGCCAGCAGTTTTGGGGTGAACACCGGGGAGCTGTTTTTT. Its product reads: CASSFGVNTGELFF. This sequence uses TRBV28 and TRBJ2-2, with no D gene named confidently. The germline V gene specifies MDHEN as CDR1 and SYDVKM as CDR2. V loses 3 bases, J loses 1 base, and the germline ends lie 6 bases apart. The CDR3 contains 14 residues, cysteine and phenylalanine counted. Just CDR3 DNA is preserved here, 42 bases in frame from base 1.